This section outlines one T cell receptor (beta chain) sequence together with its context. The method was immunoSEQ multiplex PCR; TCRdb's version includes in-frame clones alone and lacks a portion of them. The sample consists of around 100,000 clones, around nine tenths of them appearing once. The data originate from a study of control samples from healthy donors and cancer patients. V lost 4 bases and J lost 5, with 8 bases in between. Germline V gene data show CDR1 as MNHNY and CDR2 as SVGAGI (reference sequence). The CDR3 runs to 12 residues. This TCR derives from a human donor in good health. The donor label of this sample is uncertain. The sample was blood. The chain employs TRBV6-6 and TRBJ1-1; D not certain. CDR3: CASSSRETEAFF. CDR3 nucleotide sequence: TGTGCCAGCAGTTCGAGGGAGACTGAAGCTTTCTTT.